This record covers a single T cell receptor beta chain. Its target is not known. Reverse transcribing all isolated RNA meant expressed TCRB transcripts were sequenced. Sequencing was performed with immunoSEQ multiplex PCR; in TCRdb, only in-frame clones are kept and a portion is missing. The data show roughly 150,000 clones, with roughly 60% seen just once and about 0.081% held by the top ten. These data originate in a study of beta chain features in type 1 diabetes. General study results and limits: Shortening that was moderate but significant affected the TCRB CDR3s of Type 1 diabetes patients in all four CD4+ subsets.

There are 15 residues in the CDR3. Germline V CDR1 and CDR2: LGHNA, YSLEER. Trimming stripped 2 bases from V and 2 bases from J, with 12 bases between. The material sequenced was naive CD4+ T cells from blood. The sequence derives from a young man with type 1 diabetes. V gene TRBV4-3 combines with J gene TRBJ2-5; TRBD1 is a possible D gene (7 bases). The CDR3 DNA sequence: TGCGCCAGCAGCCAATTGGCGGGACAGCAAGAGACCCAGTACTTC. Protein product: CASSQLAGQQETQYF.